This T cell receptor beta chain came from a study of blood T cells in healthy people across ages. Sample-barcoded 5' priming and a J-beta primer mix drove a second PCR of roughly 7 to 11 cycles. TCRdb reanalysed the 5' RACE reads using MiXCR and keeps one entry per CDR3 protein. The table records around 1,100,000 distinct CDR3 sequences, around two fifths of them present only once. Study-level points and caveats: Per million T cells, TCR beta diversity dropped about linearly as age rose.

Trimming cost V 7 bases and J 8 bases; bases outside gene matches: 7. CDR1 is MNHNY, CDR2 SVGAGI, per germline (reference sequence). There are 13 residues in the CDR3. This clonotype was seen a few times. Its target is not known. V gene TRBV6-6 combines with J gene TRBJ1-4, with 7 bases fitting TRBD1. The sample comprised blood. This clonotype was obtained from a man aged 18 to 30 in good health. The CDR3 is CASTLGQSEKLFF. The CDR3 DNA is TGTGCCAGCACTCTGGGACAGAGCGAAAAACTGTTTTTT.